The present T cell receptor beta chain was sequenced within a study of blood T cell repertoires in COVID-19. Across the whole study: COVID-19 samples from acute and convalescent phases originated in the United States, Italy and Spain.

The authors' processing: Estimation of nucleated cell counts relied on the amplification of reference gene primers. Assay: immunoSEQ multiplex PCR; the TCRdb copy retains only in-frame clones and omits some. V and J calls plus clone size are reproduced from that table; the DNA served to infer D and trimming. The sample shows some 96,000 clones, more than 65% of them seen only once. Per germline, CDR1 SGHNT and CDR2 YYREEE (reference sequence). This CDR3 comprises 17 residues. The ends lost 6 bases at V and 3 bases at J; junction bases unmatched: 13. This sequence originates from a woman aged 70-85 years with acute or convalescent COVID-19. The chain links TRBV5-4 to TRBJ1-1; TRBD1 matches at 11 bases. The specimen sequenced was peripheral blood. CDR3 coding DNA: TGTGCCAGCACCAACCGGCCGGGGGACAGGGGGGACACTGAAGCTTTCTTT. This codes for CASTNRPGDRGDTEAFF.